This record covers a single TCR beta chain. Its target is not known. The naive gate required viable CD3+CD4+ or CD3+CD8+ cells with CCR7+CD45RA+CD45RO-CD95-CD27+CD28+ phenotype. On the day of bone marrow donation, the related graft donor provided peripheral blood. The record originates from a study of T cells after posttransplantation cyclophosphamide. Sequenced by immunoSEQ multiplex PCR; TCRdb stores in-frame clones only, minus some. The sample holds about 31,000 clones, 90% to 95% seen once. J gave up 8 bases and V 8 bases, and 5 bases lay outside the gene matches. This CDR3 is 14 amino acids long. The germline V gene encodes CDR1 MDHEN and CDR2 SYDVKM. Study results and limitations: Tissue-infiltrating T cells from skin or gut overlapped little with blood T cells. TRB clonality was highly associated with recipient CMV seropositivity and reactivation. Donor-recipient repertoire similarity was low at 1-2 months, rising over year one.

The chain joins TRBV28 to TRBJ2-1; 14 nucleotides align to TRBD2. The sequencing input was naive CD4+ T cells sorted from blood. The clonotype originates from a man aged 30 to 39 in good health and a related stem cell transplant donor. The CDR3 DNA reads TGTGCCAGCTCCGGGACTAGCGGGGGTTATGAGCAGTTCTTC. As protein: CASSGTSGGYEQFF.